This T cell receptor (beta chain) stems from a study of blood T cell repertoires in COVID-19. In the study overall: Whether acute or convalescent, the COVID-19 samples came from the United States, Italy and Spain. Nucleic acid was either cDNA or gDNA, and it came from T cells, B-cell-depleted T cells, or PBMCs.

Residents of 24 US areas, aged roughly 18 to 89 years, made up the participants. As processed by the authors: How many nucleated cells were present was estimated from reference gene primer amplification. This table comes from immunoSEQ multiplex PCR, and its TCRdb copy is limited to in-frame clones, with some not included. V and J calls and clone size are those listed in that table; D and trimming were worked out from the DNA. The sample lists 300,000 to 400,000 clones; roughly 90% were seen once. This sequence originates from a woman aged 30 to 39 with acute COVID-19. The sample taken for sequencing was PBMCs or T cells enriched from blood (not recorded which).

CDR3 nucleotide sequence: TGTGCCAGCGCGGACGGGGAAAACTATGGCTACACCTTC. This encodes CASADGENYGYTF. The chain carries TRBV18 and TRBJ1-2, with D uncertain. V was pared by 8 bases and J by 2 bases, with 12 bases between. Germline CDR1 and CDR2: KGHSH and LQKENI. The CDR3 is 13 residues long.